The 13 T cell receptor beta chains given below trace back to one sample, sequenced in a study of CXCR3-negative and CXCR3-positive naive CD8 T cells. The TRB libraries of cDNA were built by UMI-labeled 5' RACE. For each CDR3 protein, TCRdb gives one entry from its re-call of the 5' RACE reads, without DNA. The data include roughly 48,000 distinct CDR3 sequences; the top ten clones carry about 15%. Sequenced material: memory CD8+ T cells from blood. Every receptor here comes from a human donor in good health. Some clones in this sample may be carry-over from other donors' samples.

This chain joins TRBV10-3 and TRBJ2-2; TCRdb designates TRBD2, a call that cannot be tested without DNA. This CDR3 is 19 amino acids long. Germline V CDR1 and CDR2: ENHRY, SYGVKD. The CDR3 reads CAISESAPLAGGIAGELFF.

V is TRBV1 and J is TRBJ2-7. TRBV1 is marked as a pseudogene. The CDR3 length is 15 residues. Here the CDR3 reads CTSSQVFGSFYEQYF.

The gene calls are TRBV20-1 and TRBJ1-2. CDR3 length: 11 amino acids. Looked up from germline, CDR1 is DFQATT and CDR2 is SNEGSKA (reference sequence). The chain's CDR3 is CSAPLDYGYTF.

The CDR3 is CASSPIHNEQFF. The rearrangement uses TRBV12-3 or TRBV12-4 and TRBJ2-1. The CDR3 length is 12 residues.

The rearrangement joins TRBV4-3 to TRBJ2-3; the TCRdb D gene call, TRBD2, has no DNA to confirm it. Germline V gene sequence: CDR1 LGHNA, CDR2 YSLEER. The CDR3 is 17 residues long. This chain's CDR3 is CASSHLTSGGRGDAQYF.

This chain uses TRBV7-9 with TRBJ2-6. Germline values: CDR1 SEHNR, CDR2 FQNEAQ (reference sequence). The CDR3 is 16 residues long. The CDR3 is CASSLDEGSGANVLTF.

The rearrangement uses TRBV20-1 and TRBJ2-2; checking the TCRdb D call of TRBD1 is not possible without DNA. The germline CDR1 and CDR2 sequences are DFQATT and SNEGSKA (reference sequence). This CDR3 spans 16 amino acids. This chain's CDR3 is CSARDSGGGDTGELFF.

This chain uses TRBV7-9 with TRBJ2-5; TCRdb lists TRBD2, though no DNA is available to test this call. The CDR3 extends over 19 amino acids. Per the germline V gene, CDR1 is SEHNR and CDR2 is FQNEAQ (reference sequence). CDR3: CASNGGLSLDPIPQETQYF.

CDR3: CASSSVEVEQFF. J is TRBJ2-1 and V is TRBV7-9; lacking DNA, the TRBD2 call made by TCRdb goes unchecked. The CDR3 is 12 residues long. The germline V gene encodes CDR1 SEHNR and CDR2 FQNEAQ (reference sequence).

The chain has TRBV28 and TRBJ2-5; there is no DNA to check the TCRdb D call of TRBD1. Germline CDR1 and CDR2: MDHEN and SYDVKM. This CDR3 has 13 residues. The CDR3 sequence: CASSPWTGETQYF. Full variable domain (remainder filled in from reference TRBV28 and TRBJ2-5): DVKVTQSSRYLVKRTGEKVFLECVQDMDHENMFWYRQDPGLGLRLIYFSYDVKMKEKGDIPEGYSVSREKKERFSLILESASTNQTSMYLCASSPWTGETQYFGPGTRLLVL.

This sequence joins TRBV20-1 and TRBJ2-1; TCRdb's D call, TRBD1, is unchecked because there is no DNA. The germline V gene encodes CDR1 DFQATT and CDR2 SNEGSKA (reference sequence). The CDR3 has 14 amino acids. CDR3 sequence reads: CSASGTGPYNEQFF.

This sequence joins TRBV4-3 and TRBJ1-2. The CDR3 spans 16 residues. CDR1 is LGHNA and CDR2 is YSLEER in the germline V gene. Here the CDR3 reads CASSQDLPDPNYGYTF.

The CDR3 region is CASSLWQALGEQYF. The genes are TRBV7-2 and TRBJ2-7; TCRdb lists TRBD2, though no DNA is available to test this call. The germline gives CDR1 SGHTA, CDR2 FQGNSA. This CDR3 has 14 residues. Drawing the rest from reference TRBV7-2 and TRBJ2-7, the complete variable domain is GAGVSQSPSNKVTEKGKDVELRCDPISGHTALYWYRQSLGQGLEFLIYFQGNSAPDKSGLPSDRFSAERTGGSVSTLTIQRTQQEDSAVYLCASSLWQALGEQYFGPGTRLTVT.